This is a list of T cell receptor beta chains from one sample in a study of blood T cell repertoires in COVID-19. Generated by immunoSEQ multiplex PCR, the TCRdb table keeps only in-frame clones and is missing some. This table has around 140,000 clones, about 90% appearing once. The sample taken for sequencing was peripheral blood. The receptors were sampled from a middle-aged man with active COVID-19. The CDR3 runs from the conserved cysteine through the conserved F or W. A D gene is named only where the DNA matches it firmly. Clone size is not always given. Where it is, it says once, few, many or a class for expanded clones.

- TRBJ2-5 - TRBV5-1 TGCGCCAGCAGCCCGGCAGGGGGGAGTGAGACCCAGTACTTC CASSPAGGSETQYF
few TRBJ1-4 - TRBV5-4 TGTGCCAGCAGCTTGCAGGGCCCCCGGGAAAAACTGTTTTTT CASSLQGPREKLFF
- TRBJ2-7 - TRBV3-1/TRBV3-2 TGTGCCAGCAGCGAACGTAGTAGCCCTGCCTACGAGCAGTACTTC CASSERSSPAYEQYF
- TRBJ2-2 - TRBV5-1 TGCGCCAGCTACCCGCCCGCACAGTCCGGGGAGCTGTTTTTT CASYPPAQSGELFF
- TRBJ1-4 TRBD1 TRBV5-8 TGTGCCAGCAGCTTTTCTGGACAGGGTGAAAAACTGTTTTTT CASSFSGQGEKLFF
- TRBJ1-5 TRBD1 TRBV18 TGTGCCAGCTCACCAGAGACAGGGCTTAGCAATCAGCCCCAGCATTTT CASSPETGLSNQPQHF
- TRBJ2-7 - TRBV20-1 TGCAGTGCTAGTGGGGGGCCGGTATCCTACGAGCAGTACTTC CSASGGPVSYEQYF
once TRBJ1-1 TRBD1 TRBV19 TGTGCCAGTAGTATGGACAGGGGATACACTGAAGCTTTCTTT CASSMDRGYTEAFF
- TRBJ1-5 TRBD1 TRBV2 TGTGCCAGCAGCTCCCTGACAGGGAACAGCAATCAGCCCCAGCATTTT CASSSLTGNSNQPQHF
- TRBJ1-2 - TRBV10-3 TGTGCCATCAGTGATCTCTATGGCTACACCTTC CAISDLYGYTF
- TRBJ1-4 TRBD1 TRBV25-1 TGTGCCAGCAGTCTACAGGGGGCGTTATTAAAACTGTTTTTT CASSLQGALLKLFF
once TRBJ2-1 TRBD2 TRBV7-3 TGTGCCAGCAGCCTAGAGCGGGGGAGCCCTGCCAATGAGCAGTTCTTC CASSLERGSPANEQFF
- TRBJ1-3 - TRBV18 TGTGCCAGCTCACCTTACCGGGACACCTCTGGAAACACCATATATTTT CASSPYRDTSGNTIYF
- TRBJ1-2 - TRBV6-5 TGTGCCAGCATCCGGGATGGGAACTATGGCTACACCTTC CASIRDGNYGYTF
- TRBJ1-6 - TRBV27 TGTGCCAGCAGTTTAAAAGAAGGGGCTCTTAATTCACCCCTCCACTTT CASSLKEGALNSPLHF
- TRBJ1-1 - TRBV7-8 TGTGCCAGCAGCCCCGTCGGACAGAACACTGAAGCTTTCTTT CASSPVGQNTEAFF
- TRBJ1-2 - TRBV19 TGTGCCAGTAGTATCCAAAGTTCAGGTGGCTACACCTTC CASSIQSSGGYTF
- TRBJ1-1 TRBD1 TRBV7-6 TGTGCCAGCAGCTTAGCTTGGGGACAGATGAACACTGAAGCTTTCTTT CASSLAWGQMNTEAFF
- TRBJ2-5 TRBD2 TRBV25-1 TGTGCCAGCAGTCACCCTAGCGGGAGCCAAGAGACCCAGTACTTC CASSHPSGSQETQYF
- TRBJ2-7 - TRBV4-1 TGCGCCAGAGAGCGGGTAACCTACGAGCAGTACTTC CARERVTYEQYF
- TRBJ1-1 TRBD1 TRBV7-9 TGTGCCAGCAGCCCCCGGGACAGTAGGAACACTGAAGCTTTCTTT CASSPRDSRNTEAFF
once TRBJ2-5 TRBD2 TRBV9 TGTGCCAGCAGCTTCAGACTAGCGGGCCAAGAGACCCAGTACTTC CASSFRLAGQETQYF
- TRBJ1-6 TRBD1 TRBV4-1 TGCGCCAGCAGCCAAGGCCGGACAGGGGCTGACCTCCACTTT CASSQGRTGADLHF
- TRBJ2-5 TRBD2 TRBV5-5 TGTGCCAGCAGCTTGGTCGGACTAGCGGGGCACCAAGAGACCCAGTACTTC CASSLVGLAGHQETQYF
- TRBJ1-4 TRBD1 TRBV5-8 TGTGCCAGCAGCCCTGGGACAGCACTGTTTTTT CASSPGTALFF
few TRBJ2-3 TRBD1 TRBV2 TGTGCCAGCAGGGGGGGGACAGGGACAGATACGCAGTATTTT CASRGGTGTDTQYF
- TRBJ2-7 - TRBV23-1 TGCGCCAGCAGTCACCCCGGGGAGGCCTACGAGCAGTACTTC CASSHPGEAYEQYF
- TRBJ1-2 - TRBV6-5 TGTGCCCTCACCTGGCAGGGATATGGAGATGGCTACACCTTC CALTWQGYGDGYTF
- TRBJ2-4 - TRBV5-1 TGCGCCAGCAGCTTGGATGGATTCTTAGGGGTTACATCCCGTCAGAACATTCAGTACTTC CASSLDGFLGVTSRQNIQYF
once TRBJ2-7 TRBD2 TRBV7-2 TGTGCCAGCCAAGGACTAGGCCCCTACGAGCAGTACTTC CASQGLGPYEQYF
few TRBJ2-3 TRBD1 TRBV19 TGTGCCAGTAGTACACCCATCGGGGACAGGGGAACAGATACGCAGTATTTT CASSTPIGDRGTDTQYF
- TRBJ2-5 - TRBV3-1/TRBV3-2 TGTGCCAGCAGGGAGGACGGAGAGACCCAGTACTTC CASREDGETQYF
- TRBJ1-2 - TRBV3-1/TRBV3-2 TGTGCCAGCAGCCAGATGGGGGCAGATGGCTACACCTTC CASSQMGADGYTF
- TRBJ2-3 - TRBV1 TGCACCAGCACCACCATCTCGGGGGTTACGAACACAGATACGCAGTATTTT CTSTTISGVTNTDTQYF
- TRBJ2-7 - TRBV5-1 TGCGCCAGCAAAGGACAGCTGGCCTACGAGCAGTACTTC CASKGQLAYEQYF
- TRBJ2-2 - TRBV10-1 TGCGCCAGCCTAGTCCAGAACACCGGGGAGCTGTTTTTT CASLVQNTGELFF
- TRBJ2-7 TRBD2 TRBV20-1 TGCAGTGCTAGTGCCCCCGGGCGGGGGTCGTACGAGCAGTACTTC CSASAPGRGSYEQYF
- TRBJ2-1 - TRBV6-4 TGTGCCAGCAGTGACTCGGGAGGTGAGCAGTTCTTC CASSDSGGEQFF
- TRBJ1-6 - TRBV6-5 TGTGCCAGCAGGGGCCTCTCCTATAATTCACCCCTCCACTTT CASRGLSYNSPLHF
once TRBJ2-6 - TRBV5-1 TGCGCCAGCAGCTTGGCCTACGGGTCTGGGGCCAACGTCCTGACTTTC CASSLAYGSGANVLTF
- TRBJ1-1 TRBD1 TRBV6-5 TGTGCCAGCCAACAGGGGGTGAACACTGAAGCTTTCTTT CASQQGVNTEAFF
- TRBJ2-7 TRBD2 TRBV7-9 TGTGCCAGCAGCCCACGGCGTGGGCGGGGGGCGGGCGAGCAGTACTTC CASSPRRGRGAGEQYF
few TRBJ1-6 TRBD1 TRBV4-1 TGCGCCAGCAGCCTGGGACAGGGGATCTCACCCCTCCACTTT CASSLGQGISPLHF
few TRBJ2-2 TRBD2 TRBV7-2 TGTGCCAGCAGCTACACTAGCGGGGGCCGGGAGCTGTTTTTT CASSYTSGGRELFF
- TRBJ1-5 - TRBV18 TGTGCCAGCTCAATCCTGGACAGCTCGGGCAATCAGCCCCAGCATTTT CASSILDSSGNQPQHF
- TRBJ1-4 TRBD1 TRBV4-3 TGCGCCAGCAGCCAAGAGAGCGCGGACAGGGCTGGAAAACTGTTTTTT CASSQESADRAGKLFF
- TRBJ2-1 TRBD1 TRBV5-4 TGTGCCAGCAGCTTGGACAGGGGGCAGGGTGAGCAGTTCTTC CASSLDRGQGEQFF
- TRBJ2-7 TRBD1 TRBV9 TGTGCCAGCAGCGCGGGACAGGGTCCCTACGAGCAGTACTTC CASSAGQGPYEQYF
- TRBJ2-7 - TRBV6-5 TGTGCCAGCAGTTATGGCGGTAACTACGAGCAGTACTTC CASSYGGNYEQYF
- TRBJ2-7 - TRBV11-2 TGTGCCAGCAGCCGTGGCAGGGACGAGCAGTACTTC CASSRGRDEQYF
few TRBJ2-7 - TRBV1 TGCACCAGCAGAACCCTAGCGGGGCACGAAAAGCAGTACTTC CTSRTLAGHEKQYF
- TRBJ2-5 TRBD2 TRBV5-8 TGTGCCAGCAGCTTGGGACTAGCCGAACAAGAGACCCAGTACTTC CASSLGLAEQETQYF
- TRBJ2-3 TRBD1 TRBV11-3 TGTGCCAGCAGCCCAGGGCGCGGGACAGGTCGTACAGATACGCAGTATTTT CASSPGRGTGRTDTQYF
- TRBJ2-6 - TRBV30 TGTGCCTGGAGCCCCGGGATCGGTGGGGCCAACGTCCTGACTTTC CAWSPGIGGANVLTF